These T cell receptor beta chains were read from a single sample in a study of blood T cell repertoires in COVID-19. Here immunoSEQ multiplex PCR was the method, and the copy in TCRdb shows in-frame clones only, minus some. The sample yields about 350,000 clones, roughly 84% seen once. The sample was PBMCs or T cells enriched from blood (not recorded which). The receptors come from a woman in her 30s who had recovered from COVID-19. Both conserved end residues are part of each CDR3. The D gene is left open where the match is weak. Expanded clones get a size class; other rows say once, few or many, or leave the size out.

D: TRBD2
size: .
V: TRBV4-3
J: TRBJ2-7
CDR3: CASSQRVAGGNEQYF
DNA: TGCGCCAGCAGCCAAAGGGTAGCGGGGGGGAACGAGCAGTACTTC

D: .
size: .
V: TRBV10-2
J: TRBJ2-7
CDR3: CASSENYQQYF
DNA: TGCGCCAGCAGTGAGAACTACCAGCAGTACTTC

D: TRBD2
size: .
V: TRBV5-1
J: TRBJ2-1
CDR3: CASSLMGLGRGVNEQFF
DNA: TGCGCCAGCAGCTTGATGGGACTAGGACGTGGCGTCAATGAGCAGTTCTTC

D: TRBD1
size: .
V: TRBV7-2
J: TRBJ1-2
CDR3: CASSLGQGTYGYTF
DNA: TGTGCCAGCAGCTTAGGACAGGGAACCTATGGCTACACCTTC

D: .
size: .
V: TRBV20-1
J: TRBJ1-1
CDR3: CSASAGNTEAFF
DNA: TGCAGTGCTAGTGCGGGGAACACTGAAGCTTTCTTT

D: TRBD1
size: .
V: TRBV24-1
J: TRBJ1-1
CDR3: CATSDGGQEGDTEAFF
DNA: TGTGCCACCAGTGATGGGGGACAGGAGGGGGACACTGAAGCTTTCTTT

D: .
size: .
V: TRBV27
J: TRBJ2-7
CDR3: CASSPLAAYEQYF
DNA: TGTGCCAGCAGTCCCCTTGCGGCCTACGAGCAGTACTTC

D: .
size: .
V: TRBV18
J: TRBJ1-1
CDR3: CASSQTAGTEAFF
DNA: TGTGCCAGCTCGCAAACAGCGGGCACTGAAGCTTTCTTT

D: TRBD1
size: .
V: TRBV2
J: TRBJ1-5
CDR3: CASSDTTGAVQPQHF
DNA: TGTGCCAGCAGTGATACGACAGGGGCGGTTCAGCCCCAGCATTTT

D: .
size: .
V: TRBV12-3/TRBV12-4
J: TRBJ2-4
CDR3: CASRSGKNIQYF
DNA: TGTGCCAGCAGGTCCGGCAAAAACATTCAGTACTTC

D: TRBD1
size: once
V: TRBV7-9
J: TRBJ1-1
CDR3: CASSRQWDRRFVNTEAFF
DNA: TGTGCCAGCAGCCGACAGTGGGACAGGAGATTCGTAAACACTGAAGCTTTCTTT

D: TRBD1
size: .
V: TRBV18
J: TRBJ1-2
CDR3: CASSPDRVVGYTF
DNA: TGTGCCAGCTCACCAGACAGGGTGGTGGGCTACACCTTC

D: .
size: .
V: TRBV19
J: TRBJ2-7
CDR3: CASAFGQKTEQYF
DNA: TGTGCCAGCGCCTTCGGACAGAAGACCGAGCAGTACTTC

D: TRBD1
size: few
V: TRBV6-5
J: TRBJ1-4
CDR3: CASSYYGTGEKLFF
DNA: TGTGCCAGCAGTTACTATGGGACAGGGGAAAAACTGTTTTTT

D: .
size: .
V: TRBV19
J: TRBJ2-7
CDR3: CASSISARAYEQYF
DNA: TGTGCCAGTAGTATATCGGCCAGGGCCTACGAGCAGTACTTC

D: TRBD1
size: .
V: TRBV30
J: TRBJ1-1
CDR3: CAWRNGQGSTEAFF
DNA: TGTGCCTGGAGGAATGGACAGGGGAGCACTGAAGCTTTCTTT

D: .
size: once
V: TRBV21-1
J: TRBJ1-3
CDR3: CASSKGDRGVGNTIYF
DNA: TGTGCCAGCAGCAAAGGAGACAGGGGTGTTGGAAACACCATATATTTT

D: TRBD1
size: .
V: TRBV5-6
J: TRBJ1-5
CDR3: CASSLGTGGWNQPQHF
DNA: TGTGCCAGCAGCTTGGGGACAGGGGGCTGGAATCAGCCCCAGCATTTT

D: .
size: .
V: TRBV11-2
J: TRBJ1-4
CDR3: CASSAWGLATNEKLFF
DNA: TGTGCCAGCAGCGCGTGGGGCCTTGCAACTAATGAAAAACTGTTTTTT

D: .
size: .
V: TRBV12-3/TRBV12-4
J: TRBJ1-1
CDR3: CASSGGGFEAFF
DNA: TGTGCCAGCAGTGGGGGGGGTTTTGAAGCTTTCTTT

D: TRBD1
size: .
V: TRBV27
J: TRBJ1-1
CDR3: CASSPGQGNTEAFF
DNA: TGTGCCAGCAGTCCCGGACAGGGCAACACTGAAGCTTTCTTT

D: .
size: .
V: TRBV4-1
J: TRBJ1-2
CDR3: CASSQAESNDYGYTF
DNA: TGCGCCAGCAGCCAAGCGGAGAGTAACGACTATGGCTACACCTTC

D: .
size: few
V: TRBV11-2
J: TRBJ1-3
CDR3: CASSLDRATASGNTIYF
DNA: TGTGCCAGCAGCTTAGATCGAGCGACCGCCTCTGGAAACACCATATATTTT

D: .
size: once
V: TRBV6-2/TRBV6-3
J: TRBJ2-1
CDR3: CASSYRSVADNEQFF
DNA: TGTGCCAGCAGTTACAGGTCGGTAGCGGACAATGAGCAGTTCTTC

D: TRBD1
size: .
V: TRBV7-2
J: TRBJ1-6
CDR3: CASSLQGSYNSPLHF
DNA: TGTGCCAGCAGCCTACAGGGGTCCTATAATTCACCCCTCCACTTT

D: .
size: .
V: TRBV19
J: TRBJ1-2
CDR3: CASSIGGGGHTF
DNA: TGTGCCAGTAGTATCGGGGGTGGCGGGCACACCTTC

D: TRBD1
size: .
V: TRBV29-1
J: TRBJ2-1
CDR3: CSVEEGTGRSYNEQFF
DNA: TGCAGCGTTGAGGAGGGGACAGGGAGATCCTACAATGAGCAGTTCTTC

D: .
size: .
V: TRBV5-1
J: TRBJ1-3
CDR3: CASSLSGLDSGNTIYF
DNA: TGCGCCAGCAGCTTGAGTGGACTCGACTCTGGAAACACCATATATTTT

D: TRBD1
size: .
V: TRBV5-1
J: TRBJ1-4
CDR3: CASSEDRGSFTNEKLFF
DNA: TGCGCCAGCAGTGAGGACAGGGGTTCTTTCACTAATGAAAAACTGTTTTTT